The entry below describes one T cell receptor (beta chain). Its antigen remains undetermined. No qualities accompany the bases; no much larger clone lies one base away. These data are taken from a study of cytomegalovirus exposure and HLA in healthy donors (dated by TCRdb to 2016 to 2017). With regard to the full study: An earlier analysis of roughly 630 of the donors reported 250 to 350 Gb of sequence data and 100 million to 140 million unique TCR beta sequences from 190 million or so T cells. About 300 gigabases of sequencing data and 70 million to 100 million unique TCR sequences were included in an early release covering about 700 HLA-typed donors. Of the 350 to 450 genotyped donors, 65% to 90% were placed in the genetic ancestry cluster associated with self-reported Caucasian donors. The study was designed to test whether signatures of past pathogen exposure could be identified by cataloging public T cell receptors. The study used immunosequencing to profile the T cell repertoires of more than 650 subjects and linked those repertoires to cytomegalovirus serostatus. In addition to the first cohort of 500 to 850 subjects, a separate validation cohort of over 90 different subjects was used. To predict cytomegalovirus infection status, the study combined high-throughput TCR immunosequencing, statistical association of individual TCRs with disease status, and machine learning. A later analysis re-analyzed previously published TCR beta repertoires from 666 donors and added high-resolution HLA genotyping to study TCR occurrence patterns. Rather than drawing on any new phenotypic data, the later analysis identified candidate immune exposures from TCR beta sequences and the way those sequences occurred across donors. An earlier analysis of some 500 of the donors used high-throughput TCR beta sequencing to judge whether each TCR beta V gene segment behaved as functional or pseudogenic. Alongside the repertoire data, information on donor age, sex, ethnicity and CMV serostatus was compiled. A later genetic analysis took genome-wide SNP genotypes for 398 of the 666 donors and used that subset as a discovery cohort. Every repertoire in the discovery cohort had been generated on one and the same sequencing platform. HLA typing covered class I and class II loci at four-digit resolution. The number of donors typed differed by locus, with about 629-640 for A, B, C, DRB1 and DQB1, about 500 for DQA1, 600 to 610 for DPA1, and under 490 for DPB1. Roughly 5 DR-DQ haplotypes were handled as single units for association and clustering, since linkage in the cohort was strong. Among under 450 genotyped donors of the cohort, an average of approximately 250,000 unique TCR beta nucleotide sequences were sequenced per donor, roughly 18% of them non-productive.

Library preparation was by the immunoSEQ multiplex PCR assay. For the multiplex PCR, a mixture combining 60 forward primers for TCR Vbeta segments and 13 reverse primers for TCR Jbeta segments was used. A multiplex PCR assay on genomic DNA amplified the CDR3 region of rearranged TCR beta genes. The Illumina HiSeq System was used to sequence the amplified TCR beta libraries as 87-base-pair reads. The paper's processing steps were these. In a later analysis, 77 million or so unique TCR beta chains were counted across the 690 or so repertoires, and roughly 9.9 million of these chains were shared by at least two donors. To remove PCR and sequencing errors, raw reads were error-corrected and collapsed into unique sequences using a nearest-neighbor algorithm that merged closely related sequences. CDR3 sequences were aligned to IMGT reference sequences to assign V, D and J gene segments. For a sequence to be retained, at least a six-nucleotide match to both a V gene segment and a J gene segment was required. Rearrangements were called productive when the CDR3 lacked stop codons and stayed in frame with V and J; all others were non-productive. Following IMGT convention, CDR3 was defined as the stretch from the second conserved V-encoded cysteine up to the conserved J-encoded phenylalanine. The earlier analysis of about 610 of the donors excluded sequences that lacked an unambiguous match to a single V gene segment. An earlier analysis of several hundred of the donors called V segments functional above 56.7% productive rearrangements and segregating when the between-donor standard deviation exceeded 5%. To diagnose cytomegalovirus status from the catalog of TCR beta chain sequences, a statistical classification framework was built. In a later analysis, TCR nucleotide sequences were compared against IMGT/GENE-DB human TR gene sequences so that V and J genes could be assigned. The TCRdist pipeline was used in a later analysis to assign CDR3 sequences and most-parsimonious VDJ recombination scenarios. In a later analysis, every TCR beta chain was defined by the combination of its CDR3 amino acid sequence and its V-gene family, and reads without a unique V-gene family were dropped. To address suspected cross-contamination and a sequencing artifact, a later analysis removed roughly 640 highly shared, low-generation-probability nucleotide sequences. For each public chain, a later analysis derived a clonal expansion index from normalized ranks of inferred template counts within each repertoire. In a later analysis, generation probabilities were computed using a VDJ recombination model fitted to out-of-frame rearrangements, and the results were checked against IGoR. In a later analysis, TCR-TCR, TCR-HLA and TCR-CMV co-occurrence was scored with hypergeometric tests, and a repertoire-size bias correction was applied to TCR pairs. False discovery rates were estimated in a later analysis by permuting HLA or CMV assignments 20 times. In a later analysis, co-occurring TCRs were grouped with DBSCAN, and TCRdist sequence similarity was added when clustering was performed within HLA-allele-positive subsets. Repertoires with fewer than 30,000 or more than 120,000 public chains were left out of co-occurrence clustering, as were about five repertoires with anomalous nucleotide sharing. TCRdb limited this immuneACCESS table to in-frame rearrangements with V and J called. A share of clones is missing; checked studies link under half to unresolved V genes, and the rest is unexplained. V and J calls and clone size are given by that table; D and trimming were obtained from the DNA. This sample has about 160,000 clones in its table, and roughly 87% of those were observed once. The ten largest account for 0.65% to 0.9% of the sample.

The investigation overall reported the following: Some IMGT-functional V segments, including TRBV6-2 and TRBV6-3, could not be distinguished by the 87-base-pair reads and were therefore excluded. CMV serostatus was the only immune exposure information available for the cohort. A later analysis reported that several top co-occurrence clusters appeared linked to parvovirus B19, influenza, CMV and Epstein-Barr virus. Linkage disequilibrium might explain the correlated functional status among segregating V segments, but an unknown experimental factor could not be ruled out. A further reported finding was that TCR beta sequences accurately predicted the HLA-A and HLA-B alleles for most subjects in the first cohort. A cluster of highly shared sequence variants was judged likely to represent a technical artifact of the sequencing pipeline. A total of roughly 160 TCR beta chains were listed by the study as associated with cytomegalovirus. Because HLA typing was unavailable for some donors at each locus, only the typed subset was used in association tests. Because counts were too low, seventeen rarely observed V segments, including chromosome 9 orphons, were excluded from the earlier analysis of 587 of the donors. When HLA alleles, especially DR and DQ, strongly co-occurred, attributing TCR associations to individual alleles was difficult. A later analysis found that most CMV-associated TCR beta chains appeared HLA-restricted, with HLA associations seemingly driven largely by CMV exposure. In a later analysis, HLA-associated TCR beta chains were found to be more clonally expanded and to have lower generation probabilities than equally common non-associated chains. Across donors, most TCR sequences were observed very rarely, whereas some public TCRs were present in many individuals. Specific HLA alleles were associated with 15,000 to 20,000 TCR beta sequences at a false discovery rate of 0.05 in a later analysis. According to the authors, the approach could potentially be generalized to other disease states and immunological phenotypes. In both the original and validation cohorts, the classifier was reported to diagnose cytomegalovirus status with high specificity and sensitivity. Broadly in line with IMGT annotations, most TCR beta V segments showed up in productive rearrangements about 90% or about 30% of the time in an earlier analysis of roughly 590 of the donors. A later genetic analysis associated a missense DCLRE1C variant with V-gene and J-gene trimming of TCR beta chains, and an independent cohort replicated the association. Compared with the roughly 720-donor mean, donors in an Asian-associated ancestry cluster had fewer N-insertions in productive TCRs, according to a later genetic analysis. This cohort had only TCR beta chains sequenced, and the lack of alpha or paired-chain data limited which features could be detected. Three of the identified cytomegalovirus-associated TCR beta chains were confirmed in vitro to be specific for cytomegalovirus antigens. Presence/absence analyses assumed roughly uniform sequencing depth across donors, an assumption that may not hold. According to a later analysis, TCR association rates differed among HLA loci, with DRB1 alleles showing the most associated TCRs and HLA-C alleles showing the fewest.

The cohort consisted of 666 healthy bone marrow donors. At the time of sampling, all cohort members were nominally healthy, though unrecorded immune exposures were likely present. The donor tested CMV seronegative, placing the donor among the 300 to 450 seronegative members of the cohort. Every donor gave a peripheral blood sample, and the peripheral blood mononuclear cells from that sample were used for TCR beta sequencing. Genomic DNA was extracted from the blood cell samples with the Qiagen DNeasy Blood Extraction Kit. Taken from cysteine to phenylalanine, the CDR3 has 18 residues. The kept DNA is CDR3 alone, 54 bases in frame from the first base. The junction carries 19 bases between V and J, which are trimmed by 2 bases and 3 bases respectively. Via the germline V gene (reference sequence), CDR1 is MNHEY and CDR2 SMNVEV.

The clonotype was recovered from a woman aged 25 to 39 in good health and CMV-seronegative. The sequenced material came from PBMCs. This sequence uses TRBV27 and TRBJ2-2; TRBD2 might be the D gene, on 6 matching bases. Read as DNA, the sequence is TGTGCCAGCAGTTTAGCCCTTGGCGGGGAGAGCGACACCGGGGAGCTGTTTTTT. Its protein is CASSLALGGESDTGELFF.